The rows below give T cell receptor beta chains drawn from one sample of a study of blood T cell repertoires in COVID-19. The data were produced by immunoSEQ multiplex PCR, yet TCRdb's version contains in-frame clones alone and is incomplete. The data contain about 49,000 clones, 70% to 90% of them seen just once; the ten biggest clones take up 12% to 15%. Sequenced: peripheral blood. The receptors come from a human donor in a cohort sampled during active COVID-19. The CDR3 runs from the conserved cysteine through the conserved F or W. A D gene is named only where the DNA matches it firmly. Clone sizes are given selectively: once, few, many, or a class where the clone is expanded.

v_call	j_call	d_call	clone_size	cdr3_nt	cdr3_aa
TRBV18	TRBJ2-1	TRBD2	-	TGTGCCAGCTCACTTAGGACTAGCGGGGACTACAATGAGCAGTTCTTC	CASSLRTSGDYNEQFF
TRBV24-1	TRBJ2-7	-	-	TGTGCCACCAGTGACCCGCACGGAGGCGAGCAGTACTTC	CATSDPHGGEQYF
TRBV11-2	TRBJ1-2	TRBD1	-	TGTGCCAGCAGCAGGGGGACAGGGGGTTTTGGCTACACCTTC	CASSRGTGGFGYTF
TRBV7-9	TRBJ2-7	TRBD2	-	TGTGCCAGCAGCTTAGGGTCGGGGGGGGCAGACTACGAGCAGTACTTC	CASSLGSGGADYEQYF
TRBV6-5	TRBJ1-2	-	-	TGTGCCAGCAGCGGCGGCCCTAATCCTCGGGGCTACACCTTC	CASSGGPNPRGYTF
TRBV18	TRBJ1-1	TRBD1	-	TGTGCCAGCTCACCACCGACAGGGCCCGACGTAGGGACTGAAGCTTTCTTT	CASSPPTGPDVGTEAFF
TRBV5-1	TRBJ2-7	TRBD1	-	TGCGCCAGCAGCTTCGGGACAGGGGGCGGCTCCTACGAGCAGTACTTC	CASSFGTGGGSYEQYF
TRBV7-6	TRBJ1-1	-	-	TGTGCCAGCAGTCAACAGGTGAACACTGAAGCTTTCTTT	CASSQQVNTEAFF
TRBV19	TRBJ1-5	-	-	TGTGCCAGTACCGAGGGTTCCGGGATGAATTATCAGCCCCAGCATTTT	CASTEGSGMNYQPQHF
TRBV11-1	TRBJ2-7	TRBD2	once	TGTGCCAGCAGGCGTGAGCGGGGACTATCCTACGAGCAGTACTTC	CASRRERGLSYEQYF
TRBV5-1	TRBJ1-3	-	-	TGCGCCAGCAGCCAGGGAGGATCCCCTGGAAACACCATATATTTT	CASSQGGSPGNTIYF
TRBV7-9	TRBJ2-1	TRBD2	-	TGTGCCAGCAGCTTCAGTTCAGCGGGAGCTTACAATGAGCAGTTCTTC	CASSFSSAGAYNEQFF
TRBV11-2	TRBJ1-4	TRBD1	-	TGTGCCAGCAGCTTAGCCCGACAGGGGGGAACTAATGAAAAACTGTTTTTT	CASSLARQGGTNEKLFF
TRBV27	TRBJ2-7	-	-	TGTGCCAGCAGTTTATCAGTCAGGGACTACGAGCAGTACTTC	CASSLSVRDYEQYF
TRBV7-2	TRBJ2-7	TRBD2	-	TGTGCCAGCAGCTTAGTCGGGACTAGCGGGAGAAGGGAGCAGTACTTC	CASSLVGTSGRREQYF
TRBV2	TRBJ1-2	-	-	TGTGCCAGCAGTGAATTCCCCTACACAGGGTATGGCTACACCTTC	CASSEFPYTGYGYTF
TRBV7-8	TRBJ1-3	TRBD1	-	TGTGCCAGCAGCTTATCGGACAGGGGAAACACCATATATTTT	CASSLSDRGNTIYF
TRBV7-9	TRBJ2-3	-	few	TGTGCCAGCAGCTCGGGACTTCACCTTTCAGATACGCAGTATTTT	CASSSGLHLSDTQYF
TRBV19	TRBJ2-6	TRBD1	-	TGTGCCAGTAGTTCTAAAGGGACAGGGGGAAATACTGGGGCCAACGTCCTGACTTTC	CASSSKGTGGNTGANVLTF
TRBV19	TRBJ1-6	TRBD1	few	TGTGCCAGTAGTCCGCGACAGGGCCCCTCGGGTTCACCCCTCCACTTT	CASSPRQGPSGSPLHF
TRBV12-3/TRBV12-4	TRBJ2-2	-	-	TGTGCCAGCACCCTCTCCGGGGAGCTGTTTTTT	CASTLSGELFF
TRBV5-5	TRBJ1-2	TRBD1	-	TGTGCCAGCAGCTCAGGGGACAGCTATGGCTACACCTTC	CASSSGDSYGYTF
TRBV18	TRBJ1-1	-	-	TGTGCCAGCTCACCGGGCCAATCTGACACTGAAGCTTTCTTT	CASSPGQSDTEAFF
TRBV11-2	TRBJ2-7	-	-	TGTGCCAGCAGCTTAGTTACAGGCACCTACGAGCAGTACTTC	CASSLVTGTYEQYF
TRBV6-2/TRBV6-3	TRBJ2-1	-	-	TGTGCCAGCAGCCGCGGCAGGGGTTATGAGCAGTTCTTC	CASSRGRGYEQFF
TRBV7-3	TRBJ1-1	TRBD1	once	TGTGCCAGCAGCCCAGGACAGGGTGAAGCTTTCTTT	CASSPGQGEAFF
TRBV19	TRBJ2-5	TRBD2	-	TGTGCCAGTAGTGTCGGAGCTAGCGGATCTAAAGAGACCCAGTACTTC	CASSVGASGSKETQYF
TRBV5-4	TRBJ2-1	-	-	TGTGCCAGCAGCTTGGCCGGTTCGACACCGCGCGAGCAGTTCTTC	CASSLAGSTPREQFF
TRBV19	TRBJ1-2	-	-	TGTGCCAGTAATTTCAAAGGAGCGACCGGGGGATACTATGGCTACACCTTC	CASNFKGATGGYYGYTF